These 25 T cell receptor beta chains were all obtained from the same sample, sequenced in a study of blood T cells in healthy people across ages. The use of a sample-barcoded 5' primer and a J-beta primer mix characterized a second PCR of roughly 6 to 11 cycles. Each CDR3 protein is one row after TCRdb ran MiXCR on the 5' RACE reads. This table has 1 million or so distinct CDR3 sequences, roughly a quarter appearing once. The data also belong to a second study, concerning T cells of mothers and their children.

The sequencing sample was made of blood. The receptors come from a girl aged 2 to 10 in good health.

The chain uses TRBV7-9 and TRBJ2-7; D is undetermined. CDR3 length: 13 amino acids. V was shortened by 2 bases and J by 2 bases, with 7 bases between the two germline ends. CDR1 is SEHNR, CDR2 FQNEAQ, per germline (reference sequence). The CDR3 coding sequence is TGTGCCAGCAGCTTACTTGCACCCTACGAGCAGTACTTC. Protein: CASSLLAPYEQYF. The full variable domain, rest sourced from reference TRBV7-9 and TRBJ2-7, is DTGVSQNPRHKITKRGQNVTFRCDPISEHNRLYWYRQTLGQGPEFLTYFQNEAQLEKSRLLSDRFSAERPKGSFSTLEIQRTEQGDSAMYLCASSLLAPYEQYFGPGTRLTVT.

Here the CDR3 reads CASSLFTVTGELFF. CDR3 bases: TGTGCCAGCAGTTTATTTACAGTCACCGGGGAGCTGTTTTTT. The genes are TRBV27 and TRBJ2-2; D gene ambiguous. This CDR3 has 14 residues. Looked up from germline, CDR1 is MNHEY and CDR2 is SMNVEV (reference sequence). Trimming took 1 base from V and 4 from J, leaving 7 bases between them.

This chain joins TRBV27 and TRBJ1-1; 7 nucleotides match TRBD1. Losses at the gene ends were 2 bases for V and 5 bases for J; bases not matched to a gene: 5. Germline CDR1 and CDR2: MNHEY and SMNVEV (reference sequence). The CDR3 is 14 amino acids. The CDR3 DNA follows: TGTGCCAGCAGTTTAATGGCGACAGGGACTGAAGCTTTCTTT. Translating gives CASSLMATGTEAFF.

The rearrangement links TRBV20-1 to TRBJ1-4; TRBD1 agrees at 10 bases. Germline CDR1 is DFQATT and CDR2 is SNEGSKA (reference sequence). V trimming: 5 bases; J trimming: 6 bases; junction bases outside the gene matches: 6. CDR3 length: 14 residues. The CDR3 DNA follows: TGCAGTGCTGGCCGGGACAGGGGATATGAAAAACTGTTTTTT. It yields the protein CSAGRDRGYEKLFF.

The rearrangement uses TRBV2 and TRBJ2-5; a weak D match, TRBD2 (6 bases). The closer fit of TRBJ2-1 to the DNA end suggests the J call may be wrong. Germline V gene lookup returns CDR1 SNHLY and CDR2 FYNNEI. The CDR3 contains 14 residues. The CDR3 region is CASSEGTRPSEQFF. The CDR3 DNA reads as TGTGCCAGCAGTGAGGGGACTCGACCGAGTGAGCAGTTCTTC.

This clonotype was observed a few times. V and J are TRBV6-6 and TRBJ2-5; D perhaps matches TRBD1 (5 bases). CDR1 MNHNY and CDR2 SVGAGI come from the germline V gene (reference sequence). This CDR3 has 14 residues. V was pared by 6 bases and J by 1 base, with 12 bases between. The CDR3 DNA reads TGTGCCAGCAGGGTAGACAGCACCCAAGAGACCCAGTACTTC. Amino acid sequence: CASRVDSTQETQYF.

The chain couples TRBV14 to TRBJ1-6, with D tentatively TRBD1 (5 bases). CDR3 length equals 15 residues. Trimming pared 4 bases from V and 8 bases from J, leaving 15 bases between. Germline loops: CDR1 SGHDN, CDR2 FVKESK. The CDR3 DNA reads TGTGCCAGCAGCCTGTGGACACCTCGGGATTCACCCCTCCACTTT. It codes for CASSLWTPRDSPLHF.

This clonotype was counted a few times. This chain connects TRBV13 to TRBJ1-3; D remains ambiguous. The CDR3 has 16 amino acids. Trimming took 5 bases from V and 6 from J, leaving 20 bases between them. Germline assignment: CDR1 PRHDT and CDR2 FYEKMQ (reference sequence). The CDR3 loop is CASSPRRFGGLNTIYF. The CDR3 nucleotides are TGTGCCAGCAGCCCTAGACGGTTTGGAGGTTTAAACACCATATATTTT.

The gene calls are TRBV29-1 and TRBJ1-3, with no clear D. The length of the CDR3 is 12 residues. Germline V lookup: CDR1 SQVTM, CDR2 ANQGSEA. The V end was cut by 4 bases, the J end by 1 base, with 5 bases between. CDR3 loop: CSVGGSGNTIYF. The CDR3 DNA sequence: TGCAGCGTTGGAGGGTCTGGAAACACCATATATTTT.

This clonotype has a handful of counts. This chain links TRBV4-1 with TRBJ1-2, with D maybe TRBD1 (5 bases). From germline, CDR1 is MGHRA and CDR2 YSYEKL. The CDR3 sequence is 17 residues long. V gave up 1 base and J gave up 8 bases, with 23 bases separating them. The CDR3 DNA sequence: TGCGCCAGCAGCCAAGGAGAGGGATGGGGGTCGCAGGAAGGCTACACCTTC. This translates into CASSQGEGWGSQEGYTF.

Only a few counts were recorded for this clonotype. The V gene is TRBV4-1, the J gene TRBJ2-1; D may be TRBD2 (5 bases). CDR1 MGHRA and CDR2 YSYEKL come from the germline V gene. The CDR3 length is 16 residues. The V and J ends lost 1 base and 0 bases respectively, with 10 bases between them. In nucleotides, the CDR3 is TGCGCCAGCAGCCAAGTTCACGGGATCTCCTACAATGAGCAGTTCTTC. Its protein is CASSQVHGISYNEQFF.

V is TRBV7-9 and J is TRBJ2-1, with 9 bases fitting TRBD2. V was clipped by 5 bases and J by 0 bases; unmatched bases: 5. The germline gives CDR1 SEHNR, CDR2 FQNEAQ (reference sequence). The CDR3 has 16 residues. As DNA, the CDR3 is TGTGCCAGCAGCGGCAGACTAGCGGTCTCCTACAATGAGCAGTTCTTC. Protein: CASSGRLAVSYNEQFF.

The CDR3 loop is CASGLAGGPIEQYF. The CDR3 nucleotides read TGTGCTAGTGGGTTAGCGGGAGGGCCGATCGAGCAGTACTTC. V and J are TRBV12-5 and TRBJ2-5; TRBD2 matches at 11 bases. The DNA end lines up better with TRBJ2-7; the J call may be wrong. Germline V lookup: CDR1 LGHNT, CDR2 FRNRAP. This CDR3 spans 14 amino acids.

This rearrangement joins TRBV28 to TRBJ2-5; D remains ambiguous. The CDR3 has 13 amino acids. V lost 2 bases and J lost 5, with 9 bases in between. Germline CDR1 is MDHEN and CDR2 is SYDVKM. The CDR3 DNA reads TGTGCCAGCAGTTTAGGATTTTCGGAGACCCAGTACTTC. It encodes CASSLGFSETQYF.

There are a few counts of this clonotype. The chain has TRBV7-9 and TRBJ2-2; D possibly matches TRBD1 or TRBD2 (6 bases each). The germline gives CDR1 SEHNR, CDR2 FQNEAQ (reference sequence). The length of the CDR3 is 11 residues. With 11 bases removed from V and 5 bases from J, the gap between germline ends came to 9 bases. The CDR3 DNA reads TGTGCCGGAGGGGGTACCGGGGAGCTGTTTTTT. Protein product: CAGGGTGELFF.

V and J are TRBV29-1 and TRBJ2-7; TRBD2 matches 9 bases. Trimming took 4 bases from V and 2 from J; bases not matched to a gene: 3. This CDR3 has 13 amino acids. CDR1 SQVTM and CDR2 ANQGSEA come from the germline V gene. The CDR3 sequence is CSVVPSGAYEQYF. The DNA for the CDR3 is TGCAGCGTTGTTCCTAGCGGGGCCTACGAGCAGTACTTC.

This clonotype was seen only a few times. J is TRBJ1-2 and V is TRBV29-1; 8 nucleotides match TRBD1. The V gene end was trimmed by 8 bases and the J gene end by 7 bases; junction bases not matched to a gene: 9. Germline V gives CDR1 SQVTM, CDR2 ANQGSEA. The CDR3 contains 12 residues. The CDR3, as DNA: TGCAGCTCGACAGGGGTCGAGGGTGGCTACACCTTC. Translated, it gives CSSTGVEGGYTF.

The V and J genes are TRBV6-1 and TRBJ2-7; D not certain. The ends were cut back, 6 bases at V and 1 base at J, with 13 bases in the middle. CDR1 is MNHNS and CDR2 is SASEGT in the germline V gene. There are 14 residues in the CDR3. The CDR3 bases are TGTGCCAGCAGCTCCCTGGGCCGTTCCTACGAGCAGTACTTC. Its translation is CASSSLGRSYEQYF.

The sample holds a few counts of this clonotype. This chain links TRBV29-1 with TRBJ2-1, with 13 bases identical to TRBD2. This CDR3 region has 13 residues. Germline lookup yields CDR1 SQVTM and CDR2 ANQGSEA. V lost 6 bases to trimming and J lost 8 bases; unmatched junction nucleotides: 4. CDR3 sequence: CSVRTSGRHEQFF. Here the CDR3 DNA reads TGCAGCGTCAGGACTAGCGGGAGACATGAGCAGTTCTTC.

The chain recombines TRBV7-2 with TRBJ2-2, with a possible D match to TRBD2 (5 bases). V was clipped by 0 bases and J by 5 bases, with 10 bases between them. This CDR3 is 15 amino acids long. CDR1 and CDR2 (germline): SGHTA, FQGNSA. The CDR3 region is CASSLAQPGTGELFF. CDR3 DNA: TGTGCCAGCAGCTTAGCCCAGCCGGGAACCGGGGAGCTGTTTTTT.

This clonotype was detected a few times. The J gene is TRBJ1-4, the V gene TRBV12-3 or TRBV12-4, with D possibly matching TRBD1 (5 bases). CDR3 length: 13 amino acids. With 2 bases removed from V and 8 bases from J, the gap between germline ends came to 9 bases. CDR3 DNA: TGTGCCAGCAGTTTACCGCCAGGGGAAAAACTGTTTTTT. Amino acid sequence: CASSLPPGEKLFF.

V gene TRBV27 combines with J gene TRBJ1-4, with TRBD1 matching 7 bases. The CDR3 is 14 amino acids. From germline, CDR1 is MNHEY and CDR2 SMNVEV (reference sequence). Trimming took 7 bases from V and 8 from J; bases not matched to a gene: 10. The CDR3, as DNA: TGTGCCAGCATGGGCACAGGGGTTTGGGAAAAACTGTTTTTT. Its translation: CASMGTGVWEKLFF. The full variable domain, completed using reference TRBV27 and TRBJ1-4, is EAQVTQNPRYLITVTGKKLTVTCSQNMNHEYMSWYRQDPGLGLRQIYYSMNVEVTDKGDVPEGYKVSRKEKRNFPLILESPSPNQTSLYFCASMGTGVWEKLFFGSGTQLSVL.

This clonotype was picked up a small number of times. CDR3 in amino acids: CASSLGGGIGEQYF. CDR3 sequence (DNA): TGTGCCAGCAGTTTAGGGGGAGGGATCGGCGAGCAGTACTTC. V gene TRBV27 combines with J gene TRBJ2-7; 7 bases fit TRBD2. Germline lookup yields CDR1 MNHEY and CDR2 SMNVEV (reference sequence). CDR3 length equals 14 residues. Unmatched junction bases numbered 7, after V lost 2 bases and J lost 6 bases.

V is TRBV4-1 and J is TRBJ2-1; TRBD1 might be the D (5 bases). The CDR3 totals 16 residues. Germline assignment: CDR1 MGHRA and CDR2 YSYEKL. V was cut by 6 bases and J by 8 bases, with 23 bases left in between. CDR3 amino acids: CASSFPRQGTLHEQFF. The CDR3 DNA is TGCGCCAGCAGTTTTCCGAGGCAGGGAACTTTGCATGAGCAGTTCTTC.

The chain recombines TRBV29-1 with TRBJ1-1, with unresolved D. Trimming removed 7 bases from V and 7 bases from J, with 10 bases in between. Germline CDR1 and CDR2: SQVTM and ANQGSEA. This CDR3 has 10 amino acids. The CDR3: CSGRMGEAFF. The CDR3 DNA reads as TGCAGCGGTAGAATGGGTGAAGCTTTCTTT.